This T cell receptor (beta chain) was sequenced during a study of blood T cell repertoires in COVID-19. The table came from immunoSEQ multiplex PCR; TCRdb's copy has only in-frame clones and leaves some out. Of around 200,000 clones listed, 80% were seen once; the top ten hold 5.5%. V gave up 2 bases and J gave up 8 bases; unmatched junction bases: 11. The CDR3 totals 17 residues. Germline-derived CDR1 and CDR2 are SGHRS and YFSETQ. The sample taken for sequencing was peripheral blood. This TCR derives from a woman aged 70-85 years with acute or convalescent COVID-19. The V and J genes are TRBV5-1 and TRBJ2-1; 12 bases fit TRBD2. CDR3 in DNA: TGCGCCAGCAGCTTTGCGGGCCTAGCGGGAGGGTTATATGAGCAGTTCTTC. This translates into CASSFAGLAGGLYEQFF.